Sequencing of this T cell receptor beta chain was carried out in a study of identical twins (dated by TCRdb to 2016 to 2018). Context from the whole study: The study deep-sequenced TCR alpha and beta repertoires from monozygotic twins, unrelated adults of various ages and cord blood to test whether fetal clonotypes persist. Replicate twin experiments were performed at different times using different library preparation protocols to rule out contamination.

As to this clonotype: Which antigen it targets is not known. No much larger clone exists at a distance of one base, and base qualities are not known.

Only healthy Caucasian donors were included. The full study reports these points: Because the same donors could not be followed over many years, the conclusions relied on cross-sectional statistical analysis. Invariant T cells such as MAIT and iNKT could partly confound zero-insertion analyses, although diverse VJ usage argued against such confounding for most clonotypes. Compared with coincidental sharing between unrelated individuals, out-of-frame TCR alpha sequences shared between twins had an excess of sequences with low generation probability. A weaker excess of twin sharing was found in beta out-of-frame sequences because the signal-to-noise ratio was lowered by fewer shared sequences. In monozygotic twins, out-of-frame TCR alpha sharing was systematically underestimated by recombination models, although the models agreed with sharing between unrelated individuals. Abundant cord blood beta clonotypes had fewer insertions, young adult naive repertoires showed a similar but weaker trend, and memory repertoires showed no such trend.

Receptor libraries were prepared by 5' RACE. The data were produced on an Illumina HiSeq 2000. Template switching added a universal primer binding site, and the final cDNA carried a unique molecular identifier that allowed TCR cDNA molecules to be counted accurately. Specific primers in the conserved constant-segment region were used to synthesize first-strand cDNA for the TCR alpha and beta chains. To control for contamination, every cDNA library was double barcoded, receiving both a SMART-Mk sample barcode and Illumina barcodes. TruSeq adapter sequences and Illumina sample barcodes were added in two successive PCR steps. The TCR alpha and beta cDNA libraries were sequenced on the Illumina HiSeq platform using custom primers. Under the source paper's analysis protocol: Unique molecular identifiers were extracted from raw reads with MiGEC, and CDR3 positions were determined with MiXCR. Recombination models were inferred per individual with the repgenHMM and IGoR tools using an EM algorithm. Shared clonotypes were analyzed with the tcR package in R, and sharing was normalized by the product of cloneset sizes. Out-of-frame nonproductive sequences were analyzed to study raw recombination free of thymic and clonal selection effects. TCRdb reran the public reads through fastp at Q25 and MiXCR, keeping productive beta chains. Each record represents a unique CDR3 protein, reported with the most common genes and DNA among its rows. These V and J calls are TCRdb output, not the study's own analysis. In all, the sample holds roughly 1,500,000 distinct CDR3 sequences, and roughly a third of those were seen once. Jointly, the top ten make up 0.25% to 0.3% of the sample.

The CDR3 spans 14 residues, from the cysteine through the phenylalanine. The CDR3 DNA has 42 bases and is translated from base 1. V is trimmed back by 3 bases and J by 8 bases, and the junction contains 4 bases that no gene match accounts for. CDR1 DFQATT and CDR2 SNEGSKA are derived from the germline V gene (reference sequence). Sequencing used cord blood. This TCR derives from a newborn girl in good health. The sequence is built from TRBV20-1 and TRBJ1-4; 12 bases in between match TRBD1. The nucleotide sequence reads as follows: TGCAGTGCTAGGCACGGGACAGGGGGCGAAAAACTGTTTTTT. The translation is CSARHGTGGEKLFF.